This T cell receptor beta chain was sequenced for a study of cytomegalovirus exposure and HLA in healthy donors. Study-wide findings and caveats: Across donors, most TCRs were seen rarely, yet some public ones were widespread. CMV serostatus was the sole immune exposure information available. Most of the TCR beta V segments (in an earlier analysis) were productive either about 87% or about 30% of the time.

CDR3 size: 19 residues. Germline CDR1 and CDR2: SGHTA and FQGNSA. Trimming cost V 9 bases and J 3 bases; bases outside gene matches: 23. Amplification used 60 Vbeta primers and 13 Jbeta primers. In the source study's methods: Roughly 81 million unique TCR beta chains, some 9.9 million shared, were counted in a later analysis. The assay was immunoSEQ multiplex PCR, and TCRdb's table has in-frame clones only and misses some. Clone size and V and J calls were adopted from that table, with D and trimming inferred from the DNA. The sample lists over 200,000 clones, about 74% occurring once. Comments on this clone: Its antigen remains unknown.

This chain links TRBV7-2 with TRBJ2-7; 10 bases are a match to TRBD2. Sequencing was performed on PBMCs. The sequence derives from a woman in her twenties or thirties in good health and CMV-seronegative. CDR3 loop: CASNDVRGSTSGTIYEQYF. The DNA of the CDR3 is TGTGCCAGTAACGATGTCAGGGGTTCCACTAGCGGGACGATCTACGAGCAGTACTTC.